These 10 T cell receptor beta chains were all obtained from the same sample, sequenced in a study of cytomegalovirus exposure and HLA in healthy donors. The primer mix had 60 Vbeta and 13 Jbeta primers. TCRdb's copy holds only in-frame clones and misses some; the assay was immunoSEQ multiplex PCR. The profile shows about 300,000 clones, around 86% of them singletons. Sequencing was performed on PBMCs. The receptors come from a man aged 35-49 years in good health and CMV-seropositive.

J is TRBJ1-1 and V is TRBV7-9; TRBD1 aligns across 10 bases. V lost 3 bases to trimming and J lost 5 bases; unmatched junction nucleotides: 3. Germline CDR1 reads SEHNR; CDR2 reads FQNEAQ (reference sequence). This CDR3 region has 14 residues. CDR3 coding DNA: TGTGCCAGCAGCTTGGGGACAGGGGAAACTGAAGCTTTCTTT. Translating gives CASSLGTGETEAFF.

The rearrangement links TRBV2 to TRBJ1-5; D is unclear. CDR1 and CDR2 from the germline V gene are SNHLY and FYNNEI. The CDR3 contains 15 residues. Trimming shortened V by 6 bases and J by 0 bases, and 12 bases separated the two germline ends. The CDR3 DNA is TGTGCCAGCAGCCGGGAGAATTATAGCAATCAGCCCCAGCATTTT. Translating it yields CASSRENYSNQPQHF.

DNA for the CDR3: TGTGCCAGCTCACCCCCGGGACACAACACCGGGGAGCTGTTTTTT. It is translated as CASSPPGHNTGELFF. V is TRBV18 and J is TRBJ2-2; the D gene is possibly TRBD1 (6 bases). Germline CDR1 and CDR2: KGHSH and LQKENI. The V end was cut by 3 bases, the J end by 2 bases, with 10 bases between. The CDR3 is made up of 15 amino acids.

The genes are TRBV13 and TRBJ2-7, with D maybe TRBD1 (5 bases). V lost 0 bases to trimming and J lost 1 base, with 7 bases between them. Germline CDR1 and CDR2: PRHDT and FYEKMQ (reference sequence). The length of the CDR3 is 14 residues. CDR3 region: CASSLGRASYEQYF. For the CDR3, the DNA is TGTGCCAGCAGCTTAGGCAGGGCGTCCTACGAGCAGTACTTC. Combining the CDR3 with reference TRBV13 and TRBJ2-7 gives the whole variable domain AAGVIQSPRHLIKEKRETATLKCYPIPRHDTVYWYQQGPGQDPQFLISFYEKMQSDKGSIPDRFSAQQFSDYHSELNMSSLELGDSALYFCASSLGRASYEQYFGPGTRLTVT.

The V gene is TRBV7-2, the J gene TRBJ2-5, with 7 bases identical to TRBD2. The J call could be wrong; TRBJ2-7 is a better fit for the DNA end. The CDR3 runs to 15 residues. Germline-derived CDR1 and CDR2 are SGHTA and FQGNSA. CDR3: CASSPPRAGTYEQYF. In DNA form, the CDR3 reads TGTGCCAGCAGCCCTCCGCGAGCGGGGACCTACGAGCAGTACTTC.

The chain combines TRBV4-3 with TRBJ2-7, with D uncertain. Germline loops: CDR1 LGHNA, CDR2 YSLEER. With 0 bases removed from V and 4 bases from J, the gap between germline ends came to 10 bases. The CDR3 sequence is 14 residues long. The CDR3 sequence: CASSQDQLEYEQYF. The DNA for the CDR3 is TGCGCCAGCAGCCAAGATCAATTAGAGTACGAGCAGTACTTC.

V gene TRBV28 combines with J gene TRBJ1-2; D not resolved. The CDR3 extends over 12 amino acids. The V and J ends lost 10 bases and 5 bases respectively, with 14 bases between them. Germline V CDR1 and CDR2: MDHEN, SYDVKM. The CDR3 protein is CATGSGLYGYTF. Written as DNA, the CDR3 is TGTGCCACTGGGTCAGGTCTATATGGCTACACCTTC.

Only one count was recorded for this clone. CDR3 in DNA: TGTGCCAGCAGCCAGGGGGCGGGGGTGCGTACTGAAGCTTTCTTT. It specifies CASSQGAGVRTEAFF. The chain recombines TRBV11-2 with TRBJ1-1, with 8 bases that match TRBD1. CDR1 is SGHAT, CDR2 FQNNGV, per germline. V shed 5 bases and J 5 bases; nucleotides not matched to a gene: 10. This CDR3 has 15 amino acids.

The V call is TRBV21-1, the J call TRBJ2-2; TRBD1 reflects the table's D call only, with no check against the DNA. TRBV21-1 is recorded as a pseudogene. The CDR3 has 14 residues. The CDR3 here is CASSKGHNTGELFF. The CDR3 bases are TGTGCCAGCAGCAAAGGGCACAACACCGGGGAGCTGTTTTTT.

This CDR3 reads CATSNKGWGAFF. CDR3 DNA: TGTGCCACCAGCAATAAGGGGTGGGGAGCTTTCTTT. This chain uses TRBV15 with TRBJ1-1; tentative D call: TRBD1 (5 bases). Trimming removed 4 bases at V and 10 bases at J, with 13 bases between. The CDR3 spans 12 residues. The germline gives CDR1 LNHNV, CDR2 YYDKDF (reference sequence).